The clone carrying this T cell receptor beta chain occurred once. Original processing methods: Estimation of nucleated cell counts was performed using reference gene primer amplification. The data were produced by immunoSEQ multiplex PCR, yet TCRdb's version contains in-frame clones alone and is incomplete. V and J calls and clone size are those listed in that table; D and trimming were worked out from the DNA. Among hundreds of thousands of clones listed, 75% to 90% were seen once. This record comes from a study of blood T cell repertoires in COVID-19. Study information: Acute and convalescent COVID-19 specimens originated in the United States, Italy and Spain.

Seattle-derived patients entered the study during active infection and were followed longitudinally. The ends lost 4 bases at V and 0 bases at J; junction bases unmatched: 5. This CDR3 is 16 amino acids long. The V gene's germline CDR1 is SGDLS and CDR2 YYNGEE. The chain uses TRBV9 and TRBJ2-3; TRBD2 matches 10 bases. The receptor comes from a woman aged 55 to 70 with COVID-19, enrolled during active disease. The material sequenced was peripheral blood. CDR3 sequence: CASSLYSGGSTDTQYF. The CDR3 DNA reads TGTGCCAGCAGCCTCTATAGCGGGGGGAGCACAGATACGCAGTATTTT. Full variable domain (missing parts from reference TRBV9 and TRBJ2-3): DSGVTQTPKHLITATGQRVTLRCSPRSGDLSVYWYQQSLDQGLQFLIQYYNGEERAKGNILERFSAQQFPDLHSELNLSSLELGDSALYFCASSLYSGGSTDTQYFGPGTRLTVL.